A selection of T cell receptor beta chains follows, all from one sample in a study of T cells in Graves' hyperthyroidism and ophthalmopathy. One entry per CDR3 protein results from TCRdb running MiXCR on the multiplex PCR reads. The data show under 400,000 distinct CDR3 sequences, around a sixth seen once. The sequenced sample was blood. The receptors were gathered from a woman aged 40 to 49 with Graves' ophthalmopathy. Both conserved end residues are part of each CDR3. The order of the fields is clone size, D gene, J gene, V gene, CDR3 DNA, CDR3 protein. The D gene is left open where the match is weak. Clone sizes are given selectively: once, few, many, or a class where the clone is expanded.

clone size: many
D gene: .
J gene: TRBJ2-2
V gene: TRBV6-5
CDR3 DNA: TGTGCCAGCAGTTACTTGGACCAGGGGATCAGCGGGGAGCTGTTTTTT
CDR3 protein: CASSYLDQGISGELFF

clone size: many
D gene: TRBD1
J gene: TRBJ1-1
V gene: TRBV5-1
CDR3 DNA: TGCGCCAGCAGTACAGGGGGCTCGGGGAACACTGAAGCTTTCTTT
CDR3 protein: CASSTGGSGNTEAFF

clone size: many
D gene: TRBD2
J gene: TRBJ2-5
V gene: TRBV7-2
CDR3 DNA: TGTGCCAGCAGCTTAGGGGGATTAGCGGGGGGAGAGACCCAGTACTTC
CDR3 protein: CASSLGGLAGGETQYF

clone size: many
D gene: TRBD1
J gene: TRBJ2-5
V gene: TRBV5-1
CDR3 DNA: TGCGCCAGCAGCGGAGACAGGGGCCAAGAGACCCAGTACTTC
CDR3 protein: CASSGDRGQETQYF

clone size: .
D gene: .
J gene: TRBJ1-1
V gene: TRBV19
CDR3 DNA: TGTGCCAGTAGTATAGATCTAGGGATGGACACTGAAGCTTTCTTT
CDR3 protein: CASSIDLGMDTEAFF

clone size: many
D gene: TRBD2
J gene: TRBJ2-4
V gene: TRBV27
CDR3 DNA: TGTGCCAGCACTCCAGCGGGATGGGACATTCAGTACTTC
CDR3 protein: CASTPAGWDIQYF

clone size: many
D gene: .
J gene: TRBJ1-1
V gene: TRBV6-5
CDR3 DNA: TGTGCCAGCAGTTACTCAGGAGGTGTCACTGAAGCTTTCTTT
CDR3 protein: CASSYSGGVTEAFF

clone size: many
D gene: .
J gene: TRBJ1-2
V gene: TRBV28
CDR3 DNA: TGTGCCAGCAGTTTGCGGGAGGTCTATGGCTACACCTTC
CDR3 protein: CASSLREVYGYTF

clone size: many
D gene: TRBD1
J gene: TRBJ1-5
V gene: TRBV29-1
CDR3 DNA: TGCAGCGTCGCATCCGGGACAGGGAGGGCCCAGCATTTT
CDR3 protein: CSVASGTGRAQHF

clone size: once
D gene: .
J gene: TRBJ1-1
V gene: TRBV29-1
CDR3 DNA: TGCAGCGTTGAGATAACGCGGGGCACTGAAGCTTTCTTT
CDR3 protein: CSVEITRGTEAFF